This T cell receptor beta chain is drawn from a study of T cell changes during pregnancy in multiple sclerosis. Per germline, CDR1 LGHNA and CDR2 YNFKEQ. V shed 3 bases and J 2 bases; nucleotides not matched to a gene: 9. This CDR3 is 17 amino acids long. Profiling relied on immunoSEQ multiplex PCR, and the TCRdb table lists in-frame clones only, not all of them. The sample holds roughly 87,000 clones; approximately 91% are singletons and the top ten take around 3.3%. The specimen was PBMCs, collected in the first trimester of pregnancy. This receptor was identified in a female donor in good health, serving as a control in a pregnancy study. Some clones in this sample may be carry-over from other donors' samples. This chain connects TRBV4-2 to TRBJ2-7, with 11 positions matching TRBD2. Written as DNA, the CDR3 is TGTGCCAGCAGCCATAAAGAGGGGACTAGCGGAACCTACGAGCAGTACTTC. This encodes CASSHKEGTSGTYEQYF.